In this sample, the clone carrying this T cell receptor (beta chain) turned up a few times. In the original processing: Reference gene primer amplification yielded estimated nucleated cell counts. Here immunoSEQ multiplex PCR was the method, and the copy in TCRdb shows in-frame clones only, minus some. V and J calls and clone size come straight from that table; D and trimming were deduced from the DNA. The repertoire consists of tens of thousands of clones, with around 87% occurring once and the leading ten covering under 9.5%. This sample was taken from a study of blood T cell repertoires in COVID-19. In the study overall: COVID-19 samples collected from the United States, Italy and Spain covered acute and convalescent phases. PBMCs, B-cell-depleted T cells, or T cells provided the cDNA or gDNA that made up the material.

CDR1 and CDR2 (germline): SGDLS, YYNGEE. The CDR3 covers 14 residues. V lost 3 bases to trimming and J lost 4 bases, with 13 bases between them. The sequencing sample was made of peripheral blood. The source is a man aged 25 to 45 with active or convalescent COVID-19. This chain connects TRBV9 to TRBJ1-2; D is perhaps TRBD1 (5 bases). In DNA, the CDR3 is TGTGCCAGCAGCGCACAGGAGATTAGCTATGGCTACACCTTC. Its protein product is CASSAQEISYGYTF.